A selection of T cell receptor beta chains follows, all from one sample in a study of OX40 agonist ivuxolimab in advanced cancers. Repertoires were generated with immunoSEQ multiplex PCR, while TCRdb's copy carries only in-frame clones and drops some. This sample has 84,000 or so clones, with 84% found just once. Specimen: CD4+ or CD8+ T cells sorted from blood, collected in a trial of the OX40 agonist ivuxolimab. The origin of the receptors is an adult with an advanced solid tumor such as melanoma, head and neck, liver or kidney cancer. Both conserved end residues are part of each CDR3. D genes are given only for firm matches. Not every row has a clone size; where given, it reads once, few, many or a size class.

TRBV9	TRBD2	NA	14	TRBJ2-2	CASSPTSGGRELFF	TGTGCCAGCAGCCCGACTAGCGGGGGGAGGGAGCTGTTTTTT
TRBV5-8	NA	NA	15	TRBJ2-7	CASRDTSLPPYEQYF	TGTGCCAGCAGAGATACTAGCCTCCCCCCCTACGAGCAGTACTTC
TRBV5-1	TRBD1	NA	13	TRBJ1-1	CASSLDRGAEAFF	TGCGCCAGCAGCCTAGACAGGGGGGCTGAAGCTTTCTTT
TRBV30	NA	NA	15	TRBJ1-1	CAWTGRIRTNTEAFF	TGTGCCTGGACAGGCAGAATTAGAACTAACACTGAAGCTTTCTTT
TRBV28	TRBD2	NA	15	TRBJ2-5	CASSLGGNPTETQYF	TGTGCCAGCAGTTTGGGGGGGAACCCGACGGAGACCCAGTACTTC
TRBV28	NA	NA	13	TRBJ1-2	CASNKGPEHGYTF	TGTGCCAGCAATAAGGGGCCGGAACATGGCTACACCTTC
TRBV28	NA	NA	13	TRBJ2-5	CASSSPAQETQYF	TGTGCCAGCAGTTCCCCCGCGCAAGAGACCCAGTACTTC
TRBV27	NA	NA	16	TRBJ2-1	CASRDQLGVTYNEQFF	TGTGCCAGCCGCGATCAACTAGGGGTAACCTACAATGAGCAGTTCTTC
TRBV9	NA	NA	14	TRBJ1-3	CASSPRTVGNTIYF	TGTGCCAGCAGCCCGAGGACAGTTGGAAACACCATATATTTT
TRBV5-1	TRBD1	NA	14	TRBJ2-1	CASSSGTGSDEQFF	TGCGCCAGCAGCTCCGGGACAGGGAGCGATGAGCAGTTCTTC
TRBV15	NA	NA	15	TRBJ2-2	CATSRDSGNTGELFF	TGTGCCACCAGCAGAGATTCAGGCAACACCGGGGAGCTGTTTTTT
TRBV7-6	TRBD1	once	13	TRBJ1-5	CASDDRDNQPQHF	TGTGCCAGCGATGACAGGGACAATCAGCCCCAGCATTTT
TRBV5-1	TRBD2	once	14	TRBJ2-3	CASSFSGREDTQYF	TGCGCCAGCAGCTTCTCCGGGAGGGAAGATACGCAGTATTTT
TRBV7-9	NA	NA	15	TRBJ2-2	CASSLGLANTGELFF	TGTGCCAGCAGCTTGGGGCTAGCGAACACCGGGGAGCTGTTTTTT
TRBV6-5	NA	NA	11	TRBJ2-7	CASSHTYEQYF	TGTGCCAGCAGTCACACCTACGAGCAGTACTTC
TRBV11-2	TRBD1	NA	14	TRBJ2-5	CASSSGQGRETQYF	TGTGCCAGCAGCTCCGGACAGGGGAGGGAGACCCAGTACTTC
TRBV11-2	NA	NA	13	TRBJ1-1	CASSLLRGTEAFF	TGTGCCAGCAGCTTACTTAGGGGAACTGAAGCTTTCTTT
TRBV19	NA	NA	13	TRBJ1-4	CAISQGTNEKLFF	TGTGCCATCTCTCAGGGTACAAATGAAAAACTGTTTTTT
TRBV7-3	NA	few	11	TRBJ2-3	CASSSTDTQYF	TGTGCCAGCAGCTCTACAGATACGCAGTATTTT
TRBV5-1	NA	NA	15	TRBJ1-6	CASSLAAGSGSPLHF	TGCGCCAGCAGCCTGGCTGCAGGGTCAGGTTCACCCCTCCACTTT
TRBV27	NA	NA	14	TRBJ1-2	CASSLSGPEYGYTF	TGTGCCAGCAGTTTATCGGGGCCCGAGTATGGCTACACCTTC
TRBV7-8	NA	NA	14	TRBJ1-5	CASSNGDRSQPQHF	TGTGCCAGCAGCAACGGGGACCGGAGTCAGCCCCAGCATTTT